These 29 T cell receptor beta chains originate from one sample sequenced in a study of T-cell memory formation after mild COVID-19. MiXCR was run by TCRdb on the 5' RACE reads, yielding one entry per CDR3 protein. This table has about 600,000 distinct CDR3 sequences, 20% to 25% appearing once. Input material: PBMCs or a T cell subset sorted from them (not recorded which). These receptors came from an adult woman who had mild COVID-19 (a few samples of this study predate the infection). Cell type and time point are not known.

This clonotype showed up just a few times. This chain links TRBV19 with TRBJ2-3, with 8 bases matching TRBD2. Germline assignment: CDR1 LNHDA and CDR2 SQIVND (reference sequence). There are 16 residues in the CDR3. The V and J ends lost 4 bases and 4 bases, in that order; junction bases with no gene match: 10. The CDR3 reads CASSNPGLASSDTQYF. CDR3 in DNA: TGTGCCAGTAGTAACCCCGGACTAGCTAGCTCAGATACGCAGTATTTT.

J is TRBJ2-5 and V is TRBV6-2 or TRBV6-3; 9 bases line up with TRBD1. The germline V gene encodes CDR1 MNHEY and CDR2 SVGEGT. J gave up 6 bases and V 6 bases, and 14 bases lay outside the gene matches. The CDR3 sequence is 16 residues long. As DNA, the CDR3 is TGTGCCAGCAGCCGAGACAGAACCGGGACAGGGAAGACCCAGTACTTC. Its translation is CASSRDRTGTGKTQYF.

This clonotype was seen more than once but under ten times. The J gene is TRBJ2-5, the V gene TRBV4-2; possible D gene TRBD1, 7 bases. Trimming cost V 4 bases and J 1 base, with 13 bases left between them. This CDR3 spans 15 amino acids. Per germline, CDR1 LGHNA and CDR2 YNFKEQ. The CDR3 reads CASSPRDSAQETQYF. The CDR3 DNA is TGTGCCAGCAGCCCGCGGGACAGCGCCCAAGAGACCCAGTACTTC.

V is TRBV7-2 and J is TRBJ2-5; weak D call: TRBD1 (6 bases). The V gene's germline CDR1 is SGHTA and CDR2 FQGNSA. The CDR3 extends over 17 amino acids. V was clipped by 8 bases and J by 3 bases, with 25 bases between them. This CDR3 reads CASFWPGARTVEETQYF. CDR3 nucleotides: TGTGCCAGCTTTTGGCCGGGCGCTAGGACAGTCGAAGAGACCCAGTACTTC.

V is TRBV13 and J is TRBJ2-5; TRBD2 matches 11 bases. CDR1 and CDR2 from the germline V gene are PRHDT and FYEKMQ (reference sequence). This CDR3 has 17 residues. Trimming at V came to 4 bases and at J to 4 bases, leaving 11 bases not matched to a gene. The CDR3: CASSSLLAGDLRETQYF. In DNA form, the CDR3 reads TGTGCCAGCAGCTCCTTACTAGCGGGAGATCTTAGAGAGACCCAGTACTTC.

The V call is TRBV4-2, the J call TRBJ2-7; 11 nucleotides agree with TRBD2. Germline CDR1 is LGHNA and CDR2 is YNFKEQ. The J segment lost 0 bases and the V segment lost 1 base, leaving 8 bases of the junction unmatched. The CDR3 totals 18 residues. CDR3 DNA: TGTGCCAGCAGCCAAGGAGCAACCGGGACTAGCGGCTCCTACGAGCAGTACTTC. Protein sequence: CASSQGATGTSGSYEQYF.

In nucleotides, the CDR3 is TGCGCCAGCAGCTATGACAGTCAGAACACCGGGGAGCTGTTTTTT. Encoded protein: CASSYDSQNTGELFF. The gene calls are TRBV5-1 and TRBJ2-2; the D gene is possibly TRBD1 (5 bases). V was trimmed by 3 bases and J by 1 base, leaving 10 bases between them. The CDR3 totals 15 residues. Germline V gene sequence: CDR1 SGHRS, CDR2 YFSETQ.

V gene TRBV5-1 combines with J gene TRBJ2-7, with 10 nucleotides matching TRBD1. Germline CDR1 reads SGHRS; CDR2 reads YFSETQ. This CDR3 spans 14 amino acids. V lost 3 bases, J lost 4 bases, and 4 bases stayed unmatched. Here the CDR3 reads CASSSTGGGYEQYF. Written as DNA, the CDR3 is TGCGCCAGCAGCTCGACAGGGGGCGGTTACGAGCAGTACTTC.

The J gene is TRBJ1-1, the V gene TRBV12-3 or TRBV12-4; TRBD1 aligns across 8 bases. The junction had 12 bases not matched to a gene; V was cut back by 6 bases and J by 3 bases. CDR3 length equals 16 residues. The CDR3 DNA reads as TGTGCCAGCAGCTCCCACCCCGGACAGGGTGACACTGAAGCTTTCTTT. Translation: CASSSHPGQGDTEAFF.

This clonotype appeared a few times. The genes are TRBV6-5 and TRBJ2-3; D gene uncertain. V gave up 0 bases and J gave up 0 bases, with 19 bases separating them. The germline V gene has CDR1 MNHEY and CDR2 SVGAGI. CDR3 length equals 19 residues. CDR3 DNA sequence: TGTGCCAGCAGTTACTCGGTCGAATCGTGGTTTACTAGCACAGATACGCAGTATTTT. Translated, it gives CASSYSVESWFTSTDTQYF.

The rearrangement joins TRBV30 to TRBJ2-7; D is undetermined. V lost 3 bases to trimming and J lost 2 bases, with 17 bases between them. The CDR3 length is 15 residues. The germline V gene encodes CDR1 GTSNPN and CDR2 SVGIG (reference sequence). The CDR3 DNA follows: TGTGCCTGGAGAACTGGGTCCGGTTTCGCCTACGAGCAGTACTTC. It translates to CAWRTGSGFAYEQYF.

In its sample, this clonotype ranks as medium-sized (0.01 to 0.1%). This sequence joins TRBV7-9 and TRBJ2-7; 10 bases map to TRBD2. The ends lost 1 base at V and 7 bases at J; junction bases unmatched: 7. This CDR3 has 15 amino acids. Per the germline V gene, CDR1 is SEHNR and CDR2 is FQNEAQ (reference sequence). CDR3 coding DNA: TGTGCCAGCAGCTTAGGTTCTAGCGGGAGAGGGGAGCAGTACTTC. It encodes CASSLGSSGRGEQYF.

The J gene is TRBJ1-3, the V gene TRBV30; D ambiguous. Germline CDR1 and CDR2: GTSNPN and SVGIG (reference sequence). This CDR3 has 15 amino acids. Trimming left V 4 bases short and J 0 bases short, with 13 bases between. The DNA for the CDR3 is TGTGCCTGGAAGTCAGGCAGGAACTCTGGAAACACCATATATTTT. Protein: CAWKSGRNSGNTIYF.

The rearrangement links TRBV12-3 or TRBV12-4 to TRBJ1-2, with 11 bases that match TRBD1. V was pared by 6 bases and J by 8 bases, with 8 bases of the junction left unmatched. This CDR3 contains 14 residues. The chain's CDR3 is CASSMAGTGGGYTF. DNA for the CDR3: TGTGCCAGCAGCATGGCCGGGACAGGGGGAGGCTACACCTTC.

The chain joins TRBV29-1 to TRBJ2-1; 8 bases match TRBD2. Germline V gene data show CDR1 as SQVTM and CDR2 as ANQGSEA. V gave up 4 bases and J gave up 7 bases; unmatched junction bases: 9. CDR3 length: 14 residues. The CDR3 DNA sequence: TGCAGCGTTGTTGTAGCGGGATATTTAAATGAGCAGTTCTTC. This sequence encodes CSVVVAGYLNEQFF.

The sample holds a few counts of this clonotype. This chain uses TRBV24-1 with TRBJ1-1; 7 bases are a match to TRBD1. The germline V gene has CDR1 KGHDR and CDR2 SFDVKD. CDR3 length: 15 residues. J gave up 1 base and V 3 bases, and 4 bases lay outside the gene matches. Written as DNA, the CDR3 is TGTGCCACCAGTGATGCTCAGGGGGGGAACACTGAAGCTTTCTTT. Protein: CATSDAQGGNTEAFF.

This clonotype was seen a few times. CDR3 bases: TGTGCCAGCAGCTCCTCGGTAGCGGGAGGGCTTACGACAGATACGCAGTATTTT. Its translation: CASSSSVAGGLTTDTQYF. This chain connects TRBV7-9 to TRBJ2-3; TRBD2 matches 11 bases. The germline gives CDR1 SEHNR, CDR2 FQNEAQ (reference sequence). The junction had 12 bases not matched to a gene; V was cut back by 4 bases and J by 3 bases. CDR3 size: 18 residues.

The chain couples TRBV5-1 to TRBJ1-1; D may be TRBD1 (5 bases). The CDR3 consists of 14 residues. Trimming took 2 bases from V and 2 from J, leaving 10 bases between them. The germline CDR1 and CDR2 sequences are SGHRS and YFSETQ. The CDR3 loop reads CASSFRGDNTEAFF. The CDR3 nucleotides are TGCGCCAGCAGCTTCCGAGGGGACAACACTGAAGCTTTCTTT.

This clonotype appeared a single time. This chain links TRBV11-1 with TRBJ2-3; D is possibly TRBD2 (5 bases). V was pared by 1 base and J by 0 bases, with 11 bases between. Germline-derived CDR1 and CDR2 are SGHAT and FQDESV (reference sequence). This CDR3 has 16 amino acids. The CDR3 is CASSLVPAASTDTQYF. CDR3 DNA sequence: TGTGCCAGCAGCTTAGTTCCAGCGGCAAGCACAGATACGCAGTATTTT.

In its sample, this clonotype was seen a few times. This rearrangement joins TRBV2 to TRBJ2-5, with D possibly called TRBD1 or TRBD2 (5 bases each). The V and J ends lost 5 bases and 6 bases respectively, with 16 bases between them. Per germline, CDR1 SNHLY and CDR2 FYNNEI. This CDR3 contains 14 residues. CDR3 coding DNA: TGTGCCAGCAGTCGGGACCCCACCATAAAGACCCAGTACTTC. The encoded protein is CASSRDPTIKTQYF.

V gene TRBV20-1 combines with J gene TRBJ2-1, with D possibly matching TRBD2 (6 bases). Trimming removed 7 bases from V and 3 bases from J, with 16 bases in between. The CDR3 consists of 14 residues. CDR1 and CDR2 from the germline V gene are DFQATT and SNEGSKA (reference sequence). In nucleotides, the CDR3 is TGCAGTGGCACGGTACGGGAGCACTACAATGAGCAGTTCTTC. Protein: CSGTVREHYNEQFF.

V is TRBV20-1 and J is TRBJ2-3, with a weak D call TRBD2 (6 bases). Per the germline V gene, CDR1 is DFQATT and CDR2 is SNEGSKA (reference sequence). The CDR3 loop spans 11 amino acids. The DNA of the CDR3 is TGCGGAGCGGGTAGGACAGATACGCAGTATTTT. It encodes CGAGRTDTQYF.

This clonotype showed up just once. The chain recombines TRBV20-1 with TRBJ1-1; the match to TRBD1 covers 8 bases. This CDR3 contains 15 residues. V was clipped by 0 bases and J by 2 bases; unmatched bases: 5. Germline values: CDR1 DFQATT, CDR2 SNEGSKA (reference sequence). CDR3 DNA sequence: TGCAGTGCTAGAGATCAGACAGGGGCAAACACTGAAGCTTTCTTT. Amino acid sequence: CSARDQTGANTEAFF.

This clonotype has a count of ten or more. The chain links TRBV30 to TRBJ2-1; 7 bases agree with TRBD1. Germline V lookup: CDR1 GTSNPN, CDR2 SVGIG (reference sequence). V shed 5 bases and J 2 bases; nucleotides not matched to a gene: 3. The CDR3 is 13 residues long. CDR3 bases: TGTGCCTGGGCCGGACAGGCCTACAATGAGCAGTTCTTC. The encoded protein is CAWAGQAYNEQFF.

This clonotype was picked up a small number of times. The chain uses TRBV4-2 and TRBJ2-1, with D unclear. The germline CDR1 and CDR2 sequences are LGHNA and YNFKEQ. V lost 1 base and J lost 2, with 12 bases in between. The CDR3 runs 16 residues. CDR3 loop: CASSQGGGRAYNEQFF. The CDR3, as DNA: TGTGCCAGCAGCCAAGGTGGCGGTAGGGCCTACAATGAGCAGTTCTTC.

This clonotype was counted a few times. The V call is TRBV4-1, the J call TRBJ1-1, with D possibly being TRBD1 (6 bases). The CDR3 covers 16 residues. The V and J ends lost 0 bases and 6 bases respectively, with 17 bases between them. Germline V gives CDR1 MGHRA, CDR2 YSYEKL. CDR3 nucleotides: TGCGCCAGCAGCCAAGACCCCTACAGGGCGGGGTCTGAAGCTTTCTTT. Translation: CASSQDPYRAGSEAFF.

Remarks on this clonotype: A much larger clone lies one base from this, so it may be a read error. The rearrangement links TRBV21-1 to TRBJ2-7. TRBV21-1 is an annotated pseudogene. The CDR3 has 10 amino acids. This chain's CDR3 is CASSNFEQYF. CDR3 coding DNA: TGTGCCAGCAGCAACTTCGAGCAGTACTTC.

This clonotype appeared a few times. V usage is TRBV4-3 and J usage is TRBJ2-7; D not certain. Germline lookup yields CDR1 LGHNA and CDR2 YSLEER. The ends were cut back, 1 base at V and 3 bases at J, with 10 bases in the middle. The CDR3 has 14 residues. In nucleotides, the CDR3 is TGCGCCAGCAGCCAAGGAAACAGCTACTACGAGCAGTACTTC. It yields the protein CASSQGNSYYEQYF.

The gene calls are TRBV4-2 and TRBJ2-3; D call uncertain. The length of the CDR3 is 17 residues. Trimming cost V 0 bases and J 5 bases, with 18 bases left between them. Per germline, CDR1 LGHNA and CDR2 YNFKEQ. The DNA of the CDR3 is TGTGCCAGCAGCCAAGAAAAGAGCCGGAGCGTGGTAGATACGCAGTATTTT. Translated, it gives CASSQEKSRSVVDTQYF.